Below are 5 T cell receptor beta chains sequenced from a single sample in a study of OX40 agonist ivuxolimab in advanced cancers. TCRdb keeps only in-frame clones here, not all; method: immunoSEQ multiplex PCR. The sample has some 130,000 clones, under 95% seen once; the top ten hold approximately 1%. Material: CD4+ or CD8+ T cells sorted from blood, obtained in a trial of the OX40 agonist ivuxolimab. These receptors were taken from an adult with an advanced solid tumor such as melanoma, head and neck, liver or kidney cancer.

The chain joins TRBV5-6 to TRBJ2-4; D possibly corresponds to TRBD2 (5 bases). With 0 bases removed from V and 3 bases from J, the gap between germline ends came to 7 bases. CDR1 is SGHDT and CDR2 is YYEEEE in the germline V gene. The CDR3 is made up of 14 amino acids. This CDR3 is CASSLAGVKNIQYF. The CDR3 bases are TGTGCCAGCAGCTTGGCCGGGGTCAAAAACATTCAGTACTTC.

The CDR3: CASSPNGGGSDEQFF. CDR3 sequence (DNA): TGTGCCAGCTCACCAAACGGGGGAGGCTCGGATGAGCAGTTCTTC. The chain employs TRBV18 and TRBJ2-1; possible D gene TRBD2, 6 bases. In germline, CDR1 is KGHSH, CDR2 LQKENI. CDR3 size: 15 residues. The V end was cut by 2 bases, the J end by 8 bases, with 16 bases between.

The chain joins TRBV5-3 to TRBJ1-5; 7 positions agree with TRBD1. TRBV5-3 carries the ORF label, with uncertain function. This CDR3 is built from 17 residues. V gave up 4 bases and J gave up 4 bases; unmatched junction bases: 14. The CDR3 bases are TGTGCCAGAAGCCCGCGAAACAGGGGAGTTGGGAATCAGCCCCAGCATTTT. As protein: CARSPRNRGVGNQPQHF.

This chain uses TRBV6-5 with TRBJ1-4; unclear D gene. The CDR3 totals 13 residues. Trimming removed 0 bases at V and 10 bases at J, with 9 bases between. Germline CDR1 is MNHEY and CDR2 is SVGAGI. Here the CDR3 reads CASSYSKWAKLFF. For the CDR3, the DNA is TGTGCCAGCAGTTACTCTAAATGGGCAAAACTGTTTTTT.

V gene TRBV4-3 combines with J gene TRBJ2-7; TRBD2 matches 10 bases. Germline V gives CDR1 LGHNA, CDR2 YSLEER. This CDR3 spans 16 amino acids. The ends lost 0 bases at V and 1 base at J; junction bases unmatched: 3. CDR3 sequence: CASSQEASGGSYEQYF. The DNA for the CDR3 is TGCGCCAGCAGCCAAGAAGCTAGCGGGGGTTCCTACGAGCAGTACTTC.